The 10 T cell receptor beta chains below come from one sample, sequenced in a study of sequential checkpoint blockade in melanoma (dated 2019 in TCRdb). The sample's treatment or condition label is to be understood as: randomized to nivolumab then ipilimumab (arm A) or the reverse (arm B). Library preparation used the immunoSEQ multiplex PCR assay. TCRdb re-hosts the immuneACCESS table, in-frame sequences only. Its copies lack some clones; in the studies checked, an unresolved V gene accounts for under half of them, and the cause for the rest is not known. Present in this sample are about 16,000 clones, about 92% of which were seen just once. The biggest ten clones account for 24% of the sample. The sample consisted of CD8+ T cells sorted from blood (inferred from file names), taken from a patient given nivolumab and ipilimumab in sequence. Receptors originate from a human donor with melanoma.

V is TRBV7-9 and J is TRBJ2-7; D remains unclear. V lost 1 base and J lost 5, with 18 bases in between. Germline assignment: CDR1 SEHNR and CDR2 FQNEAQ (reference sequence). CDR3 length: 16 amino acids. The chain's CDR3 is CASSLGLRPGRDEQYF. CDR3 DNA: TGTGCCAGCAGCTTAGGGTTAAGGCCAGGTCGAGACGAGCAGTACTTC.

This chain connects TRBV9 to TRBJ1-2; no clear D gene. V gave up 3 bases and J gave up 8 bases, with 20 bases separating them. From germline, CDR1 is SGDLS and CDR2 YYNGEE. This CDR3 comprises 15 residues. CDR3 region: CASSDRAGYSGGYTF. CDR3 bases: TGTGCCAGCAGCGACCGGGCAGGCTATTCGGGGGGCTACACCTTC.

For the CDR3, the DNA is TGTGCCAGTAGTATAGCCGGAGGCCCCTACGAGCAGTACTTC. As protein: CASSIAGGPYEQYF. The rearrangement uses TRBV19 and TRBJ2-7; a weak D match, TRBD2 (5 bases). This CDR3 spans 14 amino acids. Germline CDR1 reads LNHDA; CDR2 reads SQIVND (reference sequence). V was pared by 1 base and J by 2 bases, with 9 bases between. The full variable domain, rest sourced from reference TRBV19 and TRBJ2-7, is DGGITQSPKYLFRKEGQNVTLSCEQNLNHDAMYWYRQDPGQGLRLIYYSQIVNDFQKGDIAEGYSVSREKKESFPLTVTSAQKNPTAFYLCASSIAGGPYEQYFGPGTRLTVT.

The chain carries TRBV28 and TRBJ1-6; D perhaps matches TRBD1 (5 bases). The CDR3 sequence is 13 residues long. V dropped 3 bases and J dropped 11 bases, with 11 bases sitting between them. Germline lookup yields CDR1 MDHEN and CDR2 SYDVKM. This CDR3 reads CASSFRGGAPLHF. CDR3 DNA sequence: TGTGCCAGCAGTTTTCGGGGGGGGGCACCCCTCCACTTT.

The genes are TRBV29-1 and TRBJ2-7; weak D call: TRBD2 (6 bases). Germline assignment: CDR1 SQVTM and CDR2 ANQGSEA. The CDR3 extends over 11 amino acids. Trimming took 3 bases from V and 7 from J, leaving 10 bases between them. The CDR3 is CSVDWAGEQYV. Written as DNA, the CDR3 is TGCAGCGTTGACTGGGCGGGGGAGCAGTACGTC.

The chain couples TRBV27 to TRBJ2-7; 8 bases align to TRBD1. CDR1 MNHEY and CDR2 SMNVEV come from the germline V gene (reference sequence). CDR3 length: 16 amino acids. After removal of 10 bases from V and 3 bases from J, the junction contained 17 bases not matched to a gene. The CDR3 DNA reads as TGTGCCACCAGCGCCTCGGTGGGACAGGCGTACTACGAGCAGTACTTC. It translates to CATSASVGQAYYEQYF.

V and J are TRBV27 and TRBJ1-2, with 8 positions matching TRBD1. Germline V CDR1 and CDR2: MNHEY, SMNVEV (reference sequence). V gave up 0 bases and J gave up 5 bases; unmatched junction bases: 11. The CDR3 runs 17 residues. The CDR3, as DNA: TGTGCCAGCAGTTTATCTTCAGGGGGCGCCCCTAGGTATGGCTACACCTTC. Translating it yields CASSLSSGGAPRYGYTF.

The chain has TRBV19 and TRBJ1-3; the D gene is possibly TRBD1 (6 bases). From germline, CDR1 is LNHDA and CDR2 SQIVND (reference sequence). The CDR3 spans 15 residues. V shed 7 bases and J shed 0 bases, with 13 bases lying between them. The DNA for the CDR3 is TGTGCCAGTAAGGACAGCACTTTCTCTGGAAACACCATATATTTT. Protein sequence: CASKDSTFSGNTIYF.

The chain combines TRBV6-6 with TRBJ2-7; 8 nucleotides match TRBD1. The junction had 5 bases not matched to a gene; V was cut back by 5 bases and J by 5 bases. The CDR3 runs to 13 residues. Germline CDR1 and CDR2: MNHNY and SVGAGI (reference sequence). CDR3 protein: CASSVTGEHEQYF. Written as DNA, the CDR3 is TGTGCCAGCAGTGTGACAGGGGAGCACGAGCAGTACTTC.

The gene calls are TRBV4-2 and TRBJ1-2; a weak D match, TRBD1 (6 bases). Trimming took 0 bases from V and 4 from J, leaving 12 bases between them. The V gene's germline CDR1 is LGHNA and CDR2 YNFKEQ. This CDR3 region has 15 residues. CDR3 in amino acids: CASSQEVNRVYGYTF. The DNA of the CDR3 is TGTGCCAGCAGCCAAGAAGTTAACAGGGTCTATGGCTACACCTTC.